One TCR beta chain is described in this entry. What this receptor recognizes is not known. Per-base qualities were not stored, and no clone one base away is much larger. Trimming costs V 1 base and J 0 bases, and their ends lie 5 bases apart. Sequences SGHVS (CDR1) and FQNEAQ (CDR2) are obtained from the germline V gene. Spanning cysteine to phenylalanine, the CDR3 consists of 14 amino acids. Just CDR3 DNA is preserved here, 42 bases in frame from base 1. These data come from a study of OX40 agonist ivuxolimab in advanced cancers. About the investigation overall: Ivuxolimab, which targeted the costimulatory receptor OX40 (CD134), was an agonistic, fully human IgG2 monoclonal antibody. Peripheral TCRbeta sequencing aimed to test whether ivuxolimab altered TCR sequence diversity and caused clonal T-cell expansion. Among the roughly 50 dose-escalation patients, about 20 had hepatocellular carcinoma, about 15 melanoma, 9 renal cell carcinoma and 9 head and neck cancer. Intravenous ivuxolimab was administered to patients every 2 weeks at six dose levels: 0.01, 0.1, 0.3, 1.5, 3 and 10 mg/kg. Prior anti-PD-1, anti-PD-L1 or anti-CTLA-4 therapy was permitted, and checkpoint inhibitors had been received by around 39% of dose-escalation patients. The monotherapy dose-escalation portion (N ≈ 52 patients) of the phase I ivuxolimab trial is reported in the paper. Partial responses occurred in three dose-escalation patients, of whom one had hepatocellular carcinoma and two had cutaneous melanoma. The dose-escalation cohort was 82.7% male with a mean age of about 60 years, ranging from 23 to 79.

The trial excluded patients who had a history of autoimmune disease or who were on systemic immunosuppression. Peripheral blood for TCR sequencing was collected from all dose cohorts at baseline, on cycle 4 day 1, and on cycle 7 day 1. The samples were taken from a phase I, first-in-human, multicenter, open-label dose-escalation trial of ivuxolimab. The trial enrolled adults with locally advanced or metastatic head and neck squamous cell, hepatocellular, melanoma or renal cell carcinoma. Before TCR sequencing, CD4+ T cells and CD8+ T cells from peripheral blood were sorted into separate populations. General study outcomes and caveats: At doses from 0.1 to 3.0 mg/kg, clonal expansion was seen in both CD4+ and CD8+ blood T cells between baseline and week 6. On average, CD8+ T cells showed more expanded clones than CD4+ T cells after ivuxolimab. In partial responders in the 0.1-3.0 mg/kg groups, normalized peripheral clonal expansion was found to be among the lowest, especially among CD8+ T cells. Low levels of normalized T-cell clonal expansion were also seen in some patients who did not respond. The antigen specificity of the clonally expanded peripheral T cells was not determined.

Genomic DNA was extracted from sorted cells for sequencing of the TCRbeta CDR3 region. TCRbeta CDR3 regions were sequenced using the immunoSEQ Assay. What TCRdb holds here is the immuneACCESS table cut down to in-frame rearrangements. Part of the clones is not present; checked against another copy, under half of the missing clones reflect an unresolved V gene, and the others are unexplained. The sample table holds some 50,000 clones, of which around 94% were seen once. The ten largest clones add up to about 10% of the sample. The V and J segments used are TRBV7-8 and TRBJ2-3, with the D gene uncertain. The sequencing used CD4+ or CD8+ T cells sorted from blood, collected in a trial of the OX40 agonist ivuxolimab. This sequence was found in an adult with an advanced solid tumor such as melanoma, head and neck, liver or kidney cancer. The CDR3 sequence is CASSLEESTDTQYF. The nucleotides read TGTGCCAGCAGCTTAGAGGAAAGCACAGATACGCAGTATTTT.